The clone carrying this T cell receptor beta chain has more than one count but fewer than ten. The antigen remains undetermined. This entry belongs to a study of post-analysis software for immune sequencing data. About the study: Some patients lacked subtype; others had relapsing-remitting, secondary progressive or progressive-relapsing disease. Overall study findings and caveats: TRBV5-6, TRBV5-1 and TRBV20-1 were among 4 or 5 TRBV segments more frequent in patients than controls. Strong same-batch co-clustering of samples appeared with F measure clustering. Normalized Chao1 diversity was significantly lower in multiple sclerosis patients than in controls.

Unique molecular identifiers were built into the TCR beta cDNA libraries. T cells, roughly 0.9 to 11 million of them, yielded some 500,000 cDNA molecules. Each CDR3 protein is one row after TCRdb ran MiXCR on the PCR reads. The sample lists about 400,000 distinct CDR3 sequences; 30% to 45% were seen once. The CDR3 has 15 amino acids. In germline, CDR1 is MNHNS, CDR2 SASEGT. With 6 bases removed from V and 2 bases from J, the gap between germline ends came to 11 bases. Sequenced input: blood. The clonotype was recovered from a girl aged 10 to 17 with multiple sclerosis. The V call is TRBV6-1, the J call TRBJ1-6, with D perhaps matching TRBD1 (6 bases). CDR3 DNA sequence: TGTGCCAGCAGCGGACAGAGGGCCTATAATTCACCCCTCCACTTT. It encodes CASSGQRAYNSPLHF.